This T cell receptor beta chain is from a study of CD8 T cells in ankylosing spondylitis. Trimming left V 5 bases short and J 7 bases short, with 9 bases between. The CDR3 runs to 11 residues. Germline-derived CDR1 and CDR2 are DFQATT and SNEGSKA (reference sequence). Only a few counts were recorded for this clonotype. By quantitative 5'-RACE with molecular barcodes, the TCR beta libraries were made. TCRdb re-called the 5' RACE reads through MiXCR, storing one row per CDR3 protein. The table lists 150,000 to 200,000 distinct CDR3 sequences, roughly 30% of them singletons. The TCR comes from a male donor with ankylosing spondylitis. The V and J genes are TRBV20-1 and TRBJ2-1, with a tentative D call TRBD2 (6 bases). Input material: synovial fluid, either unsorted or a sorted T cell fraction (not recorded which). This chain's CDR3 is CSAALANEQFF. In nucleotides, the CDR3 is TGCAGTGCTGCTCTAGCGAATGAGCAGTTCTTC.